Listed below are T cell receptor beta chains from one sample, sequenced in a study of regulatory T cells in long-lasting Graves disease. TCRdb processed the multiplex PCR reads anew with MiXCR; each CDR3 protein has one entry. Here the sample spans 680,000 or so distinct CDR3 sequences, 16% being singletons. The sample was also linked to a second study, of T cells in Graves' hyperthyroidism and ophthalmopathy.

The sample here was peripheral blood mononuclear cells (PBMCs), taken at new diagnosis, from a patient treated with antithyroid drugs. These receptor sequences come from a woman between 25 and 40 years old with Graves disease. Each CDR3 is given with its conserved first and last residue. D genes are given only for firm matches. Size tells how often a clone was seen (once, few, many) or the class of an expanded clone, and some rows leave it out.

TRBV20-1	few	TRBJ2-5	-	CSARDRGLPTQYF	TGCAGTGCTAGAGATCGGGGACTCCCGACCCAGTACTTC
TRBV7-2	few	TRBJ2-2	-	CASSLVHTGELFF	TGTGCCAGCAGCTTAGTTCACACCGGGGAGCTGTTTTTT
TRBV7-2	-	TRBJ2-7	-	CASSSRDGTTYEQYF	TGTGCCAGCAGCTCCCGGGACGGGACAACCTACGAGCAGTACTTC
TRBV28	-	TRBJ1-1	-	CASGGGQGNTEAFF	TGTGCCAGCGGGGGGGGGCAGGGGAACACTGAAGCTTTCTTT
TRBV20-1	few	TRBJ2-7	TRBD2	CSVYGTSGYEQYF	TGCAGTGTTTACGGGACTAGCGGTTACGAGCAGTACTTC
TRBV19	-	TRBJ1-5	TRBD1	CASSKDLGTGGNQPQHF	TGTGCCAGTAGTAAGGATCTCGGGACAGGAGGAAATCAGCCCCAGCATTTT
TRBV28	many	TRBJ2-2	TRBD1	CASSSYGTVRSGELFF	TGTGCCAGCAGTTCGTACGGGACAGTTCGTTCCGGGGAGCTGTTTTTT
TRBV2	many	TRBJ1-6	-	CASRVDGGYNSPLHF	TGTGCCAGCAGGGTGGACGGTGGATATAATTCACCCCTCCACTTT
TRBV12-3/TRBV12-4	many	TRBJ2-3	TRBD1	CASRPGQGRPDTQYF	TGTGCCAGCAGACCGGGACAGGGTCGCCCAGATACGCAGTATTTT
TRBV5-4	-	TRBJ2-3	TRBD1	CASSLSRTGYTDTQYF	TGTGCCAGCAGCTTGAGCCGGACAGGATACACAGATACGCAGTATTTT
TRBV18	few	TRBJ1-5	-	CASSQGGQLPQHF	TGTGCCAGCTCACAGGGCGGCCAACTGCCCCAGCATTTT
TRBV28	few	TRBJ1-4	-	CASSSGTQLEKLFF	TGTGCCAGCAGTTCCGGGACCCAACTCGAAAAACTGTTTTTT
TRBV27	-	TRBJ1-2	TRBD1	CASSPSYGQGYGYTF	TGTGCCAGCAGTCCATCTTATGGACAGGGATATGGCTACACCTTC
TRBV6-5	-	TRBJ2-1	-	CASSYSSQQYPYNEQFF	TGTGCCAGCAGTTACTCGTCCCAACAGTACCCCTACAATGAGCAGTTCTTC
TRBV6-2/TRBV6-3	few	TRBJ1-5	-	CASSEFVGTPSNQPQHF	TGTGCCAGCAGTGAATTTGTGGGGACCCCTAGCAATCAGCCCCAGCATTTT
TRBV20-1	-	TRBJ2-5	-	CSARNLETQYF	TGCAGTGCTAGAAACTTGGAGACCCAGTACTTC
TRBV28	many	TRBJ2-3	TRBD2	CASRLAGVTDTQYF	TGTGCCAGCAGACTAGCGGGAGTCACAGATACGCAGTATTTT
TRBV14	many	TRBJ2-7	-	CASSPHVGGYYEQYF	TGTGCCAGCAGCCCACACGTGGGCGGTTACTACGAGCAGTACTTC
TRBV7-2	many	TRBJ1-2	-	CASSFFSGDGYTF	TGTGCCAGCAGCTTTTTTTCTGGGGATGGCTACACCTTC
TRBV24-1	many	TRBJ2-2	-	CATCATTGLGNTGELFF	TGTGCCACCTGTGCCACCACAGGCCTGGGGAACACCGGGGAGCTGTTTTTT
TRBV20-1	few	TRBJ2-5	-	CSASRAQETQYF	TGCAGTGCTTCGCGGGCACAAGAGACCCAGTACTTC
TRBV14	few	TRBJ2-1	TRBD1	CASSPDRGRRYNEQFF	TGTGCCAGCAGCCCCGACAGGGGGCGGAGGTACAATGAGCAGTTCTTC
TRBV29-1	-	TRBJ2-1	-	CSVESGAIGEQFF	TGCAGCGTTGAATCGGGCGCAATCGGTGAGCAGTTCTTC
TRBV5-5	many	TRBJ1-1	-	CASSLEGRLNTEAFF	TGTGCCAGCAGCTTGGAAGGAAGACTGAACACTGAAGCTTTCTTT
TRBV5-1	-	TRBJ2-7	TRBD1	CASSPGTGALYEQYF	TGCGCCAGCAGCCCGGGGACAGGGGCCCTCTACGAGCAGTACTTC
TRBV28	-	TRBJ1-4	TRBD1	CASRTGTAEEKLFF	TGTGCCAGCAGGACCGGGACAGCTGAGGAAAAACTGTTTTTT
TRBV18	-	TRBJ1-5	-	CASSPSGARVSNQPQHF	TGTGCCAGCTCACCTTCTGGAGCCAGGGTTAGCAATCAGCCCCAGCATTTT
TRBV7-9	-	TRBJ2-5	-	CASSLGVGSPQETQYF	TGTGCCAGCAGCTTAGGGGTCGGTTCCCCTCAAGAGACCCAGTACTTC
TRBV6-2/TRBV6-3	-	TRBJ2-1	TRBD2	CASSPGTSGASRAYNEQFF	TGTGCCAGCAGTCCCGGGACTAGCGGGGCTAGTAGAGCCTACAATGAGCAGTTCTTC
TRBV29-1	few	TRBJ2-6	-	CSVGLSSGANVLTF	TGCAGCGTTGGGCTTAGCTCTGGGGCCAACGTCCTGACTTTC
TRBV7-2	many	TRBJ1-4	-	CASSPGGEKLFF	TGTGCCAGCAGCCCGGGGGGGGAAAAACTGTTTTTT
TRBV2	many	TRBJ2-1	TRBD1	CASMMNRDRGYNEQFF	TGTGCCAGCATGATGAACCGGGACAGGGGCTACAATGAGCAGTTCTTC
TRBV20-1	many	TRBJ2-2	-	CSAYVNTGELFF	TGCAGTGCGTACGTGAACACCGGGGAGCTGTTTTTT
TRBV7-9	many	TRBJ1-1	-	CASSFSDLAFF	TGTGCCAGCAGCTTCAGCGATTTGGCTTTCTTT
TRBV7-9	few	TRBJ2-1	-	CASSLVETGEQFF	TGTGCCAGCAGCTTGGTAGAGACCGGTGAGCAGTTCTTC
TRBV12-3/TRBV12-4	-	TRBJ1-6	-	CASGVSPLHF	TGTGCCAGCGGAGTGTCACCCCTCCACTTT
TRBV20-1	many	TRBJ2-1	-	CSAPGTASDEQFF	TGCAGTGCCCCCGGGACAGCTAGCGATGAGCAGTTCTTC
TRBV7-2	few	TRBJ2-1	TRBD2	CASSLGGGLAGARFFNEQFF	TGTGCCAGCAGCTTAGGAGGCGGACTAGCGGGAGCACGGTTTTTCAATGAGCAGTTCTTC
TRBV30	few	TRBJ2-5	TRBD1	CAWSKGAGTQETQYF	TGTGCCTGGAGTAAGGGGGCAGGAACCCAAGAGACCCAGTACTTC
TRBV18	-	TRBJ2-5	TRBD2	CASSPPNGAGGSETQYF	TGTGCCAGCTCACCACCAAATGGAGCGGGAGGGTCAGAGACCCAGTACTTC